The T cell receptor beta chain described here comes from a study of T cell responses to AZD1222 COVID-19 vaccine. Some clones are missing from TCRdb's copy, which holds only in-frame ones; the method was immunoSEQ multiplex PCR. The repertoire holds 150,000 or so clones, with about nine tenths as singletons. Germline trimming cut 1 base from V and 0 bases from J; bases unmatched to any gene: 2. Germline V lookup: CDR1 SEHNR, CDR2 FQNEAQ (reference sequence). This CDR3 is built from 16 residues. This sample comprised peripheral blood, obtained on day 0 of AZD1222 vaccination. The rearrangement joins TRBV7-9 to TRBJ1-2; 10 bases map to TRBD1. This clonotype originated in an adult in good health. CDR3 sequence reads: CASSLGTGGSNYGYTF. CDR3 in DNA: TGTGCCAGCAGCTTAGGGACAGGGGGATCTAACTATGGCTACACCTTC.